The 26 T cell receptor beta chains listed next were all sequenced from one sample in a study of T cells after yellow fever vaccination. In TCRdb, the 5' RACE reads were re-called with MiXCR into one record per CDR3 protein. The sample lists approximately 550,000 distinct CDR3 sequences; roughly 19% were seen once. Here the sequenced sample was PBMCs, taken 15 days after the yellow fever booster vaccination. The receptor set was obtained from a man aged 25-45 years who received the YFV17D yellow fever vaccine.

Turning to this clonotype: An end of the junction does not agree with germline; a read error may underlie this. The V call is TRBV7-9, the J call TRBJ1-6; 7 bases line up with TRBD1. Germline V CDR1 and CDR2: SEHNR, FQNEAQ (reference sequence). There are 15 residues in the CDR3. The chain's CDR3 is CDSRRQGRINSPLHF. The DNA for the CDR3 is TGTGACAGCAGACGACAGGGTCGGATTAATTCACCCCTCCACTTT.

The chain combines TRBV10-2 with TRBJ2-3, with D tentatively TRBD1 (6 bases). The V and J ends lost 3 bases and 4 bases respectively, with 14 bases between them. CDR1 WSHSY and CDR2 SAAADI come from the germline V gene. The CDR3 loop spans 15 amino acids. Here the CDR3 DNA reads TGCGCCAGCAGTGACAGTTCGCCAGGGGCAGATACGCAGTATTTT. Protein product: CASSDSSPGADTQYF.

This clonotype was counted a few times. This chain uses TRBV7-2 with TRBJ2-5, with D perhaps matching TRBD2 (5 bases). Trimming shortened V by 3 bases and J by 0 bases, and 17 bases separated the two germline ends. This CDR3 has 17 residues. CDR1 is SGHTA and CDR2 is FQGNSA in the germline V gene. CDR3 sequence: CASSFNGKTTYQETQYF. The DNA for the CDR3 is TGTGCCAGCAGCTTTAACGGGAAGACAACGTACCAAGAGACCCAGTACTTC.

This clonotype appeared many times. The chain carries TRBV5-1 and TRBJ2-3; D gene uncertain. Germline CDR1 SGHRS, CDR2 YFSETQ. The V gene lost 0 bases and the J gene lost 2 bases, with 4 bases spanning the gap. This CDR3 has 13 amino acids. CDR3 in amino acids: CASSLEITDTQYF. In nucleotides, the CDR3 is TGCGCCAGCAGCTTGGAGATCACAGATACGCAGTATTTT.

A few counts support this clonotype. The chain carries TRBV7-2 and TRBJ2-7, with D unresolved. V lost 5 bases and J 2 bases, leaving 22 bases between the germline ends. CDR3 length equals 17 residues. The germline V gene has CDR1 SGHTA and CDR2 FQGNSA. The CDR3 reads CASSPSRRFAGPYEQYF. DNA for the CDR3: TGTGCCAGCAGCCCTTCCCGACGTTTCGCCGGACCCTACGAGCAGTACTTC.

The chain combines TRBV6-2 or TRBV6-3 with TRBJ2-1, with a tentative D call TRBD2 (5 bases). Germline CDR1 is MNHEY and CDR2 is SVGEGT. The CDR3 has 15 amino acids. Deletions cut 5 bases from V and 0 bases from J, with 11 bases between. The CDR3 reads CASSPAASSYNEQFF. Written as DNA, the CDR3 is TGTGCCAGCAGTCCAGCGGCGAGCTCCTACAATGAGCAGTTCTTC.

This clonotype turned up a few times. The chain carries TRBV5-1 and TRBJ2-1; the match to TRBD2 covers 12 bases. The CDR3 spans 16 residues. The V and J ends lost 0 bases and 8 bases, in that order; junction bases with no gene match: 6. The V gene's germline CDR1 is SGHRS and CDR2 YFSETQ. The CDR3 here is CASSLVLAGGVHEQFF. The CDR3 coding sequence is TGCGCCAGCAGCTTGGTGCTAGCGGGAGGGGTCCATGAGCAGTTCTTC.

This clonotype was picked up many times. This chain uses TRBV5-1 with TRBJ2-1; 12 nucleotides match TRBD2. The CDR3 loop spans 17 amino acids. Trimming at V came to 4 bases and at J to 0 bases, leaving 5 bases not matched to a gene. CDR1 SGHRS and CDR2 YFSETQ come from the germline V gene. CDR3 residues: CASSPLAGGSSYNEQFF. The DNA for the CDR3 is TGCGCCAGCAGCCCCCTAGCGGGAGGGTCCTCCTACAATGAGCAGTTCTTC.

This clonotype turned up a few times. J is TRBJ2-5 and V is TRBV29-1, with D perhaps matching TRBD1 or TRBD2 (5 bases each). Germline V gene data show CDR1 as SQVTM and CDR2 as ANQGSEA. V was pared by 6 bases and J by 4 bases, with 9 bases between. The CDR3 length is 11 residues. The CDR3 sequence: CSVAGGETQYF. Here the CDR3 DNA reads TGCAGCGTCGCTGGGGGAGAGACCCAGTACTTC.

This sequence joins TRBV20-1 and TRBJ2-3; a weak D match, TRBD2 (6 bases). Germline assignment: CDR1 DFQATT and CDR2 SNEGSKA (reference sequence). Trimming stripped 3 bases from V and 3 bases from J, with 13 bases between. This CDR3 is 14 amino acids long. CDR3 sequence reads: CSASWGRWTDTQYF. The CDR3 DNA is TGCAGTGCTAGTTGGGGGAGGTGGACAGATACGCAGTATTTT.

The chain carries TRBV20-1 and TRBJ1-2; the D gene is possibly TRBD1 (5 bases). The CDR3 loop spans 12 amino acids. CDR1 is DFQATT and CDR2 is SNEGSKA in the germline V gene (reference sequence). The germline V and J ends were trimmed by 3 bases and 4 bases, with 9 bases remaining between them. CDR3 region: CSASSRVYGYTF. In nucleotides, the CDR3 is TGCAGTGCTAGTTCCAGGGTCTATGGCTACACCTTC.

The CDR3 DNA is TGTGCCAGCAGCCTCAGACAGGGGGGGATGCAGCCCCAGCATTTT. Its translation: CASSLRQGGMQPQHF. This rearrangement joins TRBV7-2 to TRBJ1-5; 9 positions match TRBD1. The germline gives CDR1 SGHTA, CDR2 FQGNSA. The length of the CDR3 is 15 residues. V was clipped by 5 bases and J by 7 bases; unmatched bases: 9.

CDR3 in DNA: TGTGCCAGCAGGACCTTGACAGGCCCGAAGTTACAAGAGACCCAGTACTTC. This codes for CASRTLTGPKLQETQYF. The chain carries TRBV28 and TRBJ2-5; the D gene is possibly TRBD1 (6 bases). Per the germline V gene, CDR1 is MDHEN and CDR2 is SYDVKM. V dropped 6 bases and J dropped 2 bases, with 22 bases sitting between them. CDR3 length: 17 amino acids.

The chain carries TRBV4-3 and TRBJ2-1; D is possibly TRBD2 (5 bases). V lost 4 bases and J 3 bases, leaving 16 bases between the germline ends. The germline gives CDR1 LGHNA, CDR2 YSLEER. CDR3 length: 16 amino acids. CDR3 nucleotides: TGCGCCAGCAGCCGATCTTGGGAGTCTGACTACAATGAGCAGTTCTTC. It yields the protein CASSRSWESDYNEQFF.

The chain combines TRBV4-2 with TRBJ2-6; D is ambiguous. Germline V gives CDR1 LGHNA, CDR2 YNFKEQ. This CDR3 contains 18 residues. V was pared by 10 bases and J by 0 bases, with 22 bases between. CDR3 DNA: TGTGCCATGGGCCTTAGGCTCCTCTGCTTCTCTGGGGCCAACGTCCTGACTTTC. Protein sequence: CAMGLRLLCFSGANVLTF.

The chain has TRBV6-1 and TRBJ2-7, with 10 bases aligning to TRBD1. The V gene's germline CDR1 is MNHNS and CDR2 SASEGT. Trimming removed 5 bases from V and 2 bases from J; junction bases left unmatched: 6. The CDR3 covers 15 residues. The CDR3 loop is CASSTPGQGTYEQYF. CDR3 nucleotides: TGTGCCAGCAGTACCCCGGGACAGGGGACCTACGAGCAGTACTTC.

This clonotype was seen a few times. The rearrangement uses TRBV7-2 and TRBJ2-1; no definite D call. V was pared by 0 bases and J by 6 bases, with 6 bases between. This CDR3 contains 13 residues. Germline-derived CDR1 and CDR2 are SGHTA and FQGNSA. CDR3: CASSLAPSNEQFF. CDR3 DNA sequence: TGTGCCAGCAGCTTAGCTCCTAGCAATGAGCAGTTCTTC.

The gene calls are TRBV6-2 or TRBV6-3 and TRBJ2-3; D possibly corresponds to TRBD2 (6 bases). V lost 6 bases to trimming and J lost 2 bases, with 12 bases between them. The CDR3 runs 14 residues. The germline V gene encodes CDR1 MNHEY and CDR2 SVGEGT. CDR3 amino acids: CASRAGTYTDTQYF. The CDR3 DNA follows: TGTGCCAGCAGAGCCGGGACTTACACAGATACGCAGTATTTT.

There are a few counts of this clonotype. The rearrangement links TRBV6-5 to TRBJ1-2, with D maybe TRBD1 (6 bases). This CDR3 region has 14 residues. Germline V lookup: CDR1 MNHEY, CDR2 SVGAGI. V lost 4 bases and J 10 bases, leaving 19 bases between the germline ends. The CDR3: CASSFKETGLDYTF. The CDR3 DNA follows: TGTGCCAGCAGTTTCAAGGAAACAGGGTTAGACTACACCTTC.

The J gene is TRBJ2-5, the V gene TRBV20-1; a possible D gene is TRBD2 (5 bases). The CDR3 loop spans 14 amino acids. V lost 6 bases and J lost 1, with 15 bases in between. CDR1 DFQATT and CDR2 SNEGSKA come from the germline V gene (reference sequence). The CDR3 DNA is TGCAGTGCGATGCTGCCCAGCGGCCAAGAGACCCAGTACTTC. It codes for CSAMLPSGQETQYF.

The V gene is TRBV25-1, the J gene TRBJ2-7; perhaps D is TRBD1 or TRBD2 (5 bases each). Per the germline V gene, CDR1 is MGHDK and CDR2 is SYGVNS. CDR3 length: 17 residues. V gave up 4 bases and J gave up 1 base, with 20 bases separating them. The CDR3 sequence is CASSAPGADVASYEQYF. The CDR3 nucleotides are TGTGCCAGCAGTGCCCCCGGGGCAGACGTAGCTTCCTACGAGCAGTACTTC.

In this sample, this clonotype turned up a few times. CDR3 in amino acids: CASRTAKTSGPDTQYF. The CDR3 bases are TGCGCCAGCAGGACGGCGAAGACTAGCGGACCAGATACGCAGTATTTT. The chain links TRBV5-1 to TRBJ2-3, with 9 positions matching TRBD2. CDR3 length: 16 amino acids. Germline V gene data show CDR1 as SGHRS and CDR2 as YFSETQ. The V gene end was trimmed by 5 bases and the J gene end by 4 bases; junction bases not matched to a gene: 11. Filled out from reference TRBV5-1 and TRBJ2-3, the complete variable domain reads KAGVTQTPRYLIKTRGQQVTLSCSPISGHRSVSWYQQTPGQGLQFLFEYFSETQRNKGNFPGRFSGRQFSNSRSEMNVSTLELGDSALYLCASRTAKTSGPDTQYFGPGTRLTVL.

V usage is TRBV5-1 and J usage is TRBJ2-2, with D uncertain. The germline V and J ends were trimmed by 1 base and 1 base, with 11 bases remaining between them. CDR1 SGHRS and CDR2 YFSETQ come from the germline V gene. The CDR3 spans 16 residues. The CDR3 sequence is CASSLYGPENTGELFF. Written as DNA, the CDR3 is TGCGCCAGCAGCTTGTACGGTCCAGAGAACACCGGGGAGCTGTTTTTT.

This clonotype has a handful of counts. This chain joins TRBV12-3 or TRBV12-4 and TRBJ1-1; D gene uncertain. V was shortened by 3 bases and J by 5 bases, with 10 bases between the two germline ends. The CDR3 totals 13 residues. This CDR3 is CASSFYPGTEAFF. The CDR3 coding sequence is TGTGCCAGCAGTTTCTACCCGGGAACTGAAGCTTTCTTT.

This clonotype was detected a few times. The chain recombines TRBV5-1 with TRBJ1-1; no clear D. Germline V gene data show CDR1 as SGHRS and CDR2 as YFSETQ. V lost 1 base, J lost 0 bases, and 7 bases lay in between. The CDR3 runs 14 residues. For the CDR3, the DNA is TGCGCCAGCAGCTTGTTGAGGTTGAACACTGAAGCTTTCTTT. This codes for CASSLLRLNTEAFF.

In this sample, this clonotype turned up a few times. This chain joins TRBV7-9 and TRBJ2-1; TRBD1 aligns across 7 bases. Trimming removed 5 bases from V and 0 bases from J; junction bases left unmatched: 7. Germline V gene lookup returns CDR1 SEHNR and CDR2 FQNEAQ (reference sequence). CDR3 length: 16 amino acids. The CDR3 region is CASSLQNRGSYNEQFF. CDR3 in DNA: TGTGCCAGCAGCCTCCAGAACAGGGGCTCCTACAATGAGCAGTTCTTC.